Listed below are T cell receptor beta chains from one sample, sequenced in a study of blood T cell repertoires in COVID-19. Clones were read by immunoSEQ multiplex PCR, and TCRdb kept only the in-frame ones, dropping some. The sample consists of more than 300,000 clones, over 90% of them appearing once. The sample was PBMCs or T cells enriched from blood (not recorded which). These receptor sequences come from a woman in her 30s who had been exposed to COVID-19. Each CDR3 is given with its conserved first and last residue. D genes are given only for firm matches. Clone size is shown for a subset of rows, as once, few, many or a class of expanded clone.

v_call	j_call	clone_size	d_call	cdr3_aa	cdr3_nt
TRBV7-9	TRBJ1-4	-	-	CASRIGGATTNEKLFF	TGTGCCAGCAGGATCGGAGGGGCTACAACTAATGAAAAACTGTTTTTT
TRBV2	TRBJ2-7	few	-	CASSEVGTPGEQYF	TGTGCCAGCAGTGAGGTCGGGACTCCGGGCGAGCAGTACTTC
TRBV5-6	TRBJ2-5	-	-	CASSSSLVRGQETQYF	TGTGCCAGCAGCTCCTCTTTAGTTAGGGGCCAAGAGACCCAGTACTTC
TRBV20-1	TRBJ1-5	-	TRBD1	CSASRQGNQPQHF	TGCAGTGCTAGTAGACAGGGGAATCAGCCCCAGCATTTT
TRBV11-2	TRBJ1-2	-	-	CASSRDGYGYTF	TGTGCCAGCAGCCGTGACGGGTATGGCTACACCTTC
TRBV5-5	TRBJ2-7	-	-	CASSPRLGGYEQYF	TGTGCCAGCAGCCCCCGCCTGGGAGGATACGAGCAGTACTTC
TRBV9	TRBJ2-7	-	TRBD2	CASSVDSGVSYEQYF	TGTGCCAGCAGCGTAGATAGCGGGGTTTCCTACGAGCAGTACTTC
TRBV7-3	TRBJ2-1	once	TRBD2	CASSRTSADNEQFF	TGTGCCAGCAGCCGAACTAGCGCAGACAATGAGCAGTTCTTC
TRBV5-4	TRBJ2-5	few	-	CASSLDAEQETQYF	TGTGCCAGCAGCTTGGACGCAGAACAAGAGACCCAGTACTTC
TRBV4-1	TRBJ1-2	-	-	CASSQGARGYTF	TGCGCCAGCAGCCAAGGGGCCCGGGGCTACACCTTC
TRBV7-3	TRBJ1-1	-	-	CASSLSTVNTEAFF	TGTGCCAGCAGCCTATCGACAGTGAACACTGAAGCTTTCTTT
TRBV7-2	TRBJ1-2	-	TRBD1	CASSLVEMRQGNGGYTF	TGTGCCAGCAGCTTAGTTGAAATGAGACAGGGGAATGGTGGCTACACCTTC
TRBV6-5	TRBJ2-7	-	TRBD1	CASSPGQGAYEQYF	TGTGCCAGCAGCCCGGGACAGGGGGCTTACGAGCAGTACTTC
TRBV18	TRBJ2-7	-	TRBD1	CASSPVRGQGPYEQYF	TGTGCCAGCTCACCCGTCAGGGGACAGGGACCCTACGAGCAGTACTTC
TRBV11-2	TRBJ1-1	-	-	CASSLGLRLLDTEAFF	TGTGCCAGCAGCTTAGGACTACGTTTGTTAGACACTGAAGCTTTCTTT
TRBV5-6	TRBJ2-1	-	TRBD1	CASSHPGQGGGFF	TGTGCCAGCAGTCATCCCGGACAGGGTGGAGGATTCTTC
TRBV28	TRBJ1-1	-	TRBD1	CASSLGQTYGTEAFF	TGTGCCAGCAGCCTGGGACAGACCTACGGGACTGAAGCTTTCTTT
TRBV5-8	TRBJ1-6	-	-	CASSSHPLHF	TGTGCCAGCAGCTCCCATCCCCTCCACTTT
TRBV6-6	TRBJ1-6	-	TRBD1	CAKLRQGPRSSPLHF	TGTGCCAAATTACGACAGGGCCCGAGGAGTTCACCCCTCCACTTT
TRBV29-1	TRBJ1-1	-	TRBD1	CSGLTGGTEAFF	TGCAGCGGCCTGACAGGGGGCACTGAAGCTTTCTTT
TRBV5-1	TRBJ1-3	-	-	CASSLESPDRGNTIYF	TGCGCCAGCAGCTTGGAGAGTCCGGACAGAGGAAACACCATATATTTT
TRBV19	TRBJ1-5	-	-	CASTMGGAGQPQHF	TGTGCCAGTACCATGGGGGGGGCTGGTCAGCCCCAGCATTTT
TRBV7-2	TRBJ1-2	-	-	CASSSGGPGAYGYTF	TGTGCCAGCAGCTCGGGAGGACCTGGGGCGTATGGCTACACCTTC
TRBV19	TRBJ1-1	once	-	CAIQGRGTEAFF	TGTGCCATCCAGGGGCGGGGGACTGAAGCTTTCTTT
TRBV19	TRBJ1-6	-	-	CASSIGQSNSPLHF	TGTGCCAGTAGTATCGGACAGTCAAATTCACCCCTCCACTTT
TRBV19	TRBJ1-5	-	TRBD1	CASSLQGGGQPQHF	TGTGCCAGTAGTTTACAGGGGGGCGGTCAGCCCCAGCATTTT
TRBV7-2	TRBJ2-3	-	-	CASSSRAGYTDTQYF	TGTGCCAGCAGTAGCCGGGCGGGGTACACAGATACGCAGTATTTT
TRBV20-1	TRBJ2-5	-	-	CSAQREETQYF	TGCAGTGCCCAACGAGAGGAGACCCAGTACTTC
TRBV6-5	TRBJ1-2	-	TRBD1	CASSYSKRGLGGYTF	TGTGCCAGCAGTTACTCGAAAAGGGGGCTCGGAGGCTACACCTTC
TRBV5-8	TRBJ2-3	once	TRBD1	CASSPLDRADTQYF	TGTGCCAGCAGCCCTTTAGACAGGGCCGATACGCAGTATTTT
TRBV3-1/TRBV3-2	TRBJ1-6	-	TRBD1	CASSQDLAGGGSPLHF	TGTGCCAGCAGCCAAGATTTGGCAGGGGGAGGTTCACCCCTCCACTTT
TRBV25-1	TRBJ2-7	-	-	CASRGTVAYEQYF	TGTGCCAGCAGAGGGACTGTGGCCTACGAGCAGTACTTC
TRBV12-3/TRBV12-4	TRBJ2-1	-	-	CASHRDEYNEQFF	TGTGCCAGCCACAGGGATGAATACAATGAGCAGTTCTTC